Detailed here is one T cell receptor (beta chain). Germline CDR1 SGHDN, CDR2 FVKESK. The CDR3 length is 14 residues. Trimming removed 2 bases from V and 3 bases from J, with 10 bases in between. The assay was immunoSEQ multiplex PCR, and TCRdb's table has in-frame clones only and misses some. Of fewer than 65,000 clones in the sample, around 93% were seen once. This sample was taken from a study of T cell changes during pregnancy in multiple sclerosis. The gene calls are TRBV14 and TRBJ2-5; D possibly corresponds to TRBD1 (5 bases). This clonotype originated in a female donor with multiple sclerosis, enrolled in a pregnancy study. The source material was CD4+ T cells from peripheral blood mononuclear cells, sampled in the first trimester of pregnancy. The chain's CDR3 is CASSQLSGKETQYF. CDR3 sequence (DNA): TGTGCCAGCAGCCAACTTTCAGGGAAAGAGACCCAGTACTTC.